This section outlines one T cell receptor (beta chain) sequence together with its context. Its matching antigen is unknown. The treatment was: around 19 received Ad26.COV2.S at low or high dose, single or two shots; about 5 received placebo; per-sample allocation not given. Samples were taken on day 63 after the first vaccine or placebo injection. At a Boston site, the person donating was an adult of 18-55 years. The data derive from a study of Ad26.COV2.S vaccination and SARS-CoV-2 variants. Sequencing was performed with immunoSEQ multiplex PCR; in TCRdb, only in-frame clones are kept and a portion is missing. The table shows hundreds of thousands of clones, with about 89% occurring only once. Whole-study results and caveats: Measures of TCR breadth and depth may have fallen short of total T cell responses.

This receptor was obtained from a person aged 18 to 65 who received the Ad26.COV2.S COVID-19 vaccine or a placebo. The sequenced sample was peripheral blood, obtained in a trial of Ad26.COV2.S vaccine versus placebo.

CDR3 in DNA: TGTGCCAGCTCACCACAGCCAGGCAACACTGAAGCTTTCTTT. Amino acid sequence: CASSPQPGNTEAFF. V usage is TRBV18 and J usage is TRBJ1-1; unclear D gene. The V end lost 1 base, the J end lost 2 bases, and 8 bases lay between the germline ends. The CDR3 extends over 14 amino acids. Germline V gives CDR1 KGHSH, CDR2 LQKENI.